In this sample, the clone carrying this T cell receptor beta chain turned up many times. What it recognizes is unknown. CDR1 and CDR2 from the germline V gene are MDHEN and SYDVKM. V lost 6 bases to trimming and J lost 4 bases; unmatched junction nucleotides: 11. The CDR3 length is 15 residues. Patients having uncontrolled infection, another autoimmune disease, pregnancy or lactation were not included. This sample stems from a study of T cells in Graves' hyperthyroidism and ophthalmopathy. The study, taken as a whole, reports: Model output signaled ophthalmopathy a median around 6.9 months ahead of onset.

Amplification targeted TCR beta CDR3 regions from RNA transcripts. A set of HTBI primers served as the primers for a first-round RT-PCR of the TCR CDR3. One entry per CDR3 protein, called by TCRdb with MiXCR from the multiplex PCR reads. This sample has 400,000 to 600,000 distinct CDR3 sequences, with 15% to 20% found just once. V is TRBV28 and J is TRBJ2-7; 8 nucleotides match TRBD2. The specimen sequenced was blood. The TCR sequence derives from a woman aged 25 to 45 with Graves' ophthalmopathy. The CDR3 spells CASSFPAGGGYEQYF. The CDR3 DNA reads as TGTGCCAGCAGCTTCCCGGCGGGAGGTGGTTACGAGCAGTACTTC.